The rows below give T cell receptor delta chains drawn from one sample of a study of gamma-delta T cells after stem cell transplantation. TCRdb re-called the RT-PCR reads through CATT. Here the sample spans about 710 delta-chain clones, roughly 1.1% being singletons. Source material: gamma-delta T cells. The receptors derive from a human donor. It is not recorded whose cells these are; they may come from a transplant donor. The CDR3 runs from the conserved cysteine through the conserved F or W. The D gene is left open where the match is weak. Clone sizes are given selectively: once, few, many, or a class where the clone is expanded.

TRDV2	hyperexpanded	TRDD3	TRDJ1	TGTGCCTGTGACACCGTTGGGGGACGTCCTACCGATAAACTCATCTTT	CACDTVGGRPTDKLIF
TRDV1	medium-sized	NA	TRDJ1	TGTGCTCTTGGGGGGGTCAACTACGGGTTACAATTTGGGGGGACCGATAAACTCATCTTT	CALGGVNYGLQFGGTDKLIF
TRDV2	NA	TRDD3	TRDJ2	TGTGCCTGTGACGGACTGGGGTTCACCCCCTCTTTGACAGCACAACTCTTCTTT	CACDGLGFTPSLTAQLFF
TRDV2	few	TRDD3	TRDJ1	TGTGCCTGTGACACGTTGTCTGGGGGGCATCCTTACACCGATAAACTCATCTTT	CACDTLSGGHPYTDKLIF
TRDV2	few	TRDD3	TRDJ1	TGTGCCTGTGACGCCGTACTGGGGGATACGACCGATAAACTCATCTTT	CACDAVLGDTTDKLIF
TRDV2	large	TRDD3	TRDJ3	TGTGCCTGTGACATCGTACTGGGGGATTCCTACTCCTGGGACACCCGACAGATGTTTTTC	CACDIVLGDSYSWDTRQMFF
TRDV2	NA	TRDD3	TRDJ1	TGTGCCTGTGACACCGGAGAACTGGGGGATAGATCCGATAAACTCATCTTT	CACDTGELGDRSDKLIF
TRDV2	few	TRDD3	TRDJ2	TGTGCCTGTGACGGACTGGGGGCCACCCCCTCTTTGACAGCACAACTCTTCTTT	CACDGLGATPSLTAQLFF
TRDV2	medium-sized	TRDD3	TRDJ1	TGTGCCTGTGACGCTGTGGGCCTTCCTGCTGGGGGATACAATAAACTCATCTTT	CACDAVGLPAGGYNKLIF
TRAV29/DV5	medium-sized	NA	TRDJ1	TGTGCAGCAATCCCCTTCCTGCCTGAGGGGGATAAGGTCCGGAGGGCCGATAAACTCATCTTT	CAAIPFLPEGDKVRRADKLIF
TRDV2	NA	TRDD3	TRDJ2	TGTGCCTGTGATTTACTGGGGGCCACCCCCTCTTTGACAGCACAACTCTTCTTT	CACDLLGATPSLTAQLFF
TRDV1	medium-sized	NA	TRDJ1	TGTGCTCTTGGGGAACTAGTAGATCGGTCCCCTTTCTCCTATACTGGAGGATCGTACACCGATAAACTCATCTTT	CALGELVDRSPFSYTGGSYTDKLIF
TRDV2	large	TRDD3	TRDJ1	TGTGCCTGTGACCCCTTACTGGGGGGATCCTACCCGTACACCGATAAACTCATCTTT	CACDPLLGGSYPYTDKLIF
TRDV2	few	TRDD3	TRDJ1	TGTGCCTGTGACACCGTTAGCCTGGGGGATACGACCGATAAACTCATCTTT	CACDTVSLGDTTDKLIF
TRDV1	hyperexpanded	TRDD3	TRDJ1	TGTGCTCTTGTGATTCCTACTGGGGGAAGGGGTGGTACCGATAAACTCATCTTT	CALVIPTGGRGGTDKLIF